What follows are 5 T cell receptor beta chains derived from one specimen sequenced in a study of blood T cell repertoires in COVID-19 (dated by TCRdb to 2019 to 2021). Receptors were amplified or captured by the immunoSEQ multiplex PCR assay. TCRdb limited this immuneACCESS table to in-frame rearrangements with V and J called. A share of clones is missing; checked studies link under half to unresolved V genes, and the rest is unexplained. The sample contains 150,000 to 200,000 clones, roughly 80% of them found a single time. The top ten hold about 2.7% of the sample. The sample taken for sequencing was peripheral blood. These receptors were obtained from a human donor with acute or convalescent COVID-19. The donor label of this sample is uncertain.

This sequence joins TRBV11-2 and TRBJ2-7, with 8 bases that match TRBD2. CDR1 is SGHAT, CDR2 FQNNGV, per germline. The CDR3 sequence is 13 residues long. V lost 6 bases, J lost 6 bases, and 7 bases stayed unmatched. As DNA, the CDR3 is TGTGCCAGCAGTCCCGGGGGGGCCCTCGAGCAGTACTTC. Its protein product is CASSPGGALEQYF.

V is TRBV3-1 (or the pseudogene TRBV3-2) and J is TRBJ1-5; TRBD1 might be the D (5 bases). Germline V gives CDR1 LGHDT, CDR2 YNNKEL (reference sequence). CDR3 length: 14 residues. Trimming took 1 base from V and 8 from J, leaving 12 bases between them. CDR3 residues: CASSQGLGEEPQHF. The CDR3 DNA reads as TGTGCCAGCAGCCAAGGGTTGGGGGAGGAGCCCCAGCATTTT.

The genes are TRBV27 and TRBJ2-2, with a tentative D call TRBD1 (6 bases). Trimming pared 8 bases from V and 5 bases from J, leaving 12 bases between. This CDR3 is 13 amino acids long. Germline CDR1 is MNHEY and CDR2 is SMNVEV (reference sequence). The CDR3 DNA reads as TGTGCCAGCCTAGACAGGATAACCGGGGAGCTGTTTTTT. The encoded protein is CASLDRITGELFF.

The V gene is TRBV6-1, the J gene TRBJ2-1; 13 bases are a match to TRBD2. V shed 2 bases and J 0 bases; nucleotides not matched to a gene: 7. Per the germline V gene, CDR1 is MNHNS and CDR2 is SASEGT. The CDR3 length is 19 residues. Written as DNA, the CDR3 is TGTGCCAGCAGTGAAAGGACTAGCGGGGGCCAGAGCTCCTACAATGAGCAGTTCTTC. Encoded protein: CASSERTSGGQSSYNEQFF.

J is TRBJ2-7 and V is TRBV21-1; TRBD1 is the table's D call and was not checked against the DNA. TRBV21-1 is marked as a pseudogene. CDR3 size: 13 residues. The CDR3 DNA reads TGTGCCAGCAGTTTGGGCAGGCTCTACGAGCAGTACTTC. Translation gives CASSLGRLYEQYF.